Here is one T cell receptor (beta chain) with its context. The antigen is not known. The record originates from a study of cytomegalovirus exposure and HLA in healthy donors. Germline V lookup: CDR1 MDHEN, CDR2 SYDVKM. This CDR3 is built from 15 residues. J lost 5 bases, V lost 3 bases, and 8 bases had no gene match. The donors were members of the validation cohort, which comprised 100 to 150 subjects and was separate from the first cohort of 600 to 850 subjects. Here immunoSEQ multiplex PCR was the method, and the copy in TCRdb shows in-frame clones only, minus some. The sample has 200,000 to 250,000 clones, around four fifths seen once. Overall study findings and caveats: It was found in a later analysis that first-cohort TCR clusters tended to co-occur in the 90 to 150 validation repertoires.

The rearrangement uses TRBV28 and TRBJ2-3; 7 nucleotides align to TRBD2. Sequenced sample: PBMCs. This clonotype was obtained from a woman aged 18-29 years in good health and CMV-seronegative. CDR3 DNA sequence: TGTGCCAGCAGTTTGGCGGGAGTAATTGGAGATACGCAGTATTTT. Protein product: CASSLAGVIGDTQYF.